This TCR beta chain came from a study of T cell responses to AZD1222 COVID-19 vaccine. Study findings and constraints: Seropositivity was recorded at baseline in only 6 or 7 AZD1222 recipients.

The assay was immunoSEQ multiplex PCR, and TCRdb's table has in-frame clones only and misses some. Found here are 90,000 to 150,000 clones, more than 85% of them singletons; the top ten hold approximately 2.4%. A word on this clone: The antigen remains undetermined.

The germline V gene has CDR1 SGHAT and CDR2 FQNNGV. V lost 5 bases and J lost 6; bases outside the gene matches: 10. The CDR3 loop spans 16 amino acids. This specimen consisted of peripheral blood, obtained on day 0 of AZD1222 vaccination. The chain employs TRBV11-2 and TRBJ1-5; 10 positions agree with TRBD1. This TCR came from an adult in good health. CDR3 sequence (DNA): TGTGCCAGCAGCCCGGGGGACAGGGGATCGGGTCAGCCCCAGCATTTT. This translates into CASSPGDRGSGQPQHF. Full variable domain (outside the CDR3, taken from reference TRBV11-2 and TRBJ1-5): EAGVAQSPRYKIIEKRQSVAFWCNPISGHATLYWYQQILGQGPKLLIQFQNNGVVDDSQLPKDRFSAERLKGVDSTLKIQPAKLEDSAVYLCASSPGDRGSGQPQHFGDGTRLSIL.